These 9 T cell receptor beta chains were sequenced from one sample in a study of control samples from healthy donors and cancer patients. TCRdb's copy holds only in-frame clones and misses some; the assay was immunoSEQ multiplex PCR. The sample has roughly 120,000 clones; approximately 90% are singletons. Material: blood. The receptors here all came from a man in his forties in good health.

The V gene is TRBV5-1, the J gene TRBJ2-3; D gene unclear. The germline gives CDR1 SGHRS, CDR2 YFSETQ. V was cut by 4 bases and J by 8 bases, with 14 bases left in between. This CDR3 is 13 amino acids long. CDR3 sequence (DNA): TGCGCCAGCAGCCCAGAGATGGTGGGTACGCAGTATTTT. Encoded protein: CASSPEMVGTQYF.

The V gene is TRBV6-2 or TRBV6-3, the J gene TRBJ2-7; D is perhaps TRBD1 or TRBD2 (6 bases each). The CDR3 loop spans 15 amino acids. The ends were cut back, 5 bases at V and 7 bases at J, with 21 bases in the middle. The germline V gene encodes CDR1 MNHEY and CDR2 SVGEGT. CDR3 protein: CASSKLQTGGIEQYF. In DNA form, the CDR3 reads TGTGCCAGCAGTAAACTTCAGACAGGAGGGATTGAGCAGTACTTC.

V usage is TRBV4-3 and J usage is TRBJ2-1; 8 bases align to TRBD1. The CDR3 has 16 residues. With V trimmed by 1 base and J by 1 base, 3 bases remained unmatched. The germline V gene has CDR1 LGHNA and CDR2 YSLEER. The CDR3 loop reads CASSQVQGESYNEQFF. The CDR3 nucleotides read TGCGCCAGCAGCCAAGTACAGGGGGAGTCCTACAATGAGCAGTTCTTC.

This chain connects TRBV12-3 or TRBV12-4 to TRBJ2-7; maybe TRBD1 (6 bases). The V gene lost 8 bases and the J gene lost 2 bases, with 10 bases spanning the gap. The CDR3 spans 12 residues. The CDR3 region has the DNA TGTGCCAGCCAAAAGGGGGCCTACGAGCAGTACTTC. Translation gives CASQKGAYEQYF.

V is TRBV24-1 and J is TRBJ2-2, with D maybe TRBD2 (6 bases). Germline V gene lookup returns CDR1 KGHDR and CDR2 SFDVKD. This CDR3 region has 14 residues. V gave up 7 bases and J gave up 2 bases, with 10 bases separating them. In DNA form, the CDR3 reads TGTGCCACCAGCCGGGACTCTAACACCGGGGAGCTGTTTTTT. Encoded protein: CATSRDSNTGELFF.

The chain couples TRBV7-9 to TRBJ2-7, with 9 bases lining up with TRBD1. This CDR3 comprises 14 residues. Looked up from germline, CDR1 is SEHNR and CDR2 is FQNEAQ (reference sequence). Losses at the gene ends were 5 bases for V and 5 bases for J; bases not matched to a gene: 7. CDR3 coding DNA: TGTGCCAGCAGCGACTGGGACAGGGTACACGAGCAGTACTTC. Translating it yields CASSDWDRVHEQYF. Full variable domain (missing parts from reference TRBV7-9 and TRBJ2-7): DTGVSQNPRHKITKRGQNVTFRCDPISEHNRLYWYRQTLGQGPEFLTYFQNEAQLEKSRLLSDRFSAERPKGSFSTLEIQRTEQGDSAMYLCASSDWDRVHEQYFGPGTRLTVT.

The gene calls are TRBV18 and TRBJ1-2; TRBD1 matches 10 bases. The trim removed 3 bases at V and 5 bases at J, leaving 9 bases unmatched. The CDR3 runs to 16 residues. Germline loops: CDR1 KGHSH, CDR2 LQKENI. CDR3 DNA sequence: TGTGCCAGCTCACCTTCCCGACAGGGGGCGAGGTATGGCTACACCTTC. Translating gives CASSPSRQGARYGYTF.

This clone was seen only a few times. The sample holds other DNA sequences that translate to the same CDR3. This chain joins TRBV20-1 and TRBJ2-7; D is uncertain. V was clipped by 1 base and J by 4 bases, with 5 bases between them. Germline CDR1 DFQATT, CDR2 SNEGSKA (reference sequence). The CDR3 has 11 residues. The CDR3 reads CSARVGYEQYF. The CDR3 region has the DNA TGCAGTGCTAGAGTGGGGTACGAGCAGTACTTC.

The J gene is TRBJ2-6, the V gene TRBV7-2; D may be TRBD1 (5 bases). The germline V gene encodes CDR1 SGHTA and CDR2 FQGNSA. The CDR3 runs 16 residues. V lost 3 bases and J 6 bases, leaving 15 bases between the germline ends. CDR3 DNA sequence: TGTGCCAGCAGCTTCGACAGAGCAAGACAGGCCAACGTCCTGACTTTC. Residues: CASSFDRARQANVLTF.